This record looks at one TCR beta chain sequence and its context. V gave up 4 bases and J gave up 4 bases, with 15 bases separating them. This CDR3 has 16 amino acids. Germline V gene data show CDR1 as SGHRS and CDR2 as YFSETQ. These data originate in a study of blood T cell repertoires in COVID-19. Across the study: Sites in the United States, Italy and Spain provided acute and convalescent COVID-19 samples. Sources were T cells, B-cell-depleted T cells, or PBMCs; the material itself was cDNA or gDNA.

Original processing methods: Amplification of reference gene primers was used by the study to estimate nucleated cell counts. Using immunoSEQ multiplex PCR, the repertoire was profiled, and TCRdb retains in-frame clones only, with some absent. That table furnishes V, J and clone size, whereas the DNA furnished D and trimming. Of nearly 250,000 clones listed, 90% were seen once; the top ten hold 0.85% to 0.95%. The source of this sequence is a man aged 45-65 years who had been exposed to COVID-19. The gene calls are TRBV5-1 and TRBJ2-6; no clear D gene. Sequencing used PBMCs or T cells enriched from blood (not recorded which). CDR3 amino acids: CASSPKAITGANVLTF. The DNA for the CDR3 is TGCGCCAGCAGCCCTAAAGCCATAACCGGGGCCAACGTCCTGACTTTC.